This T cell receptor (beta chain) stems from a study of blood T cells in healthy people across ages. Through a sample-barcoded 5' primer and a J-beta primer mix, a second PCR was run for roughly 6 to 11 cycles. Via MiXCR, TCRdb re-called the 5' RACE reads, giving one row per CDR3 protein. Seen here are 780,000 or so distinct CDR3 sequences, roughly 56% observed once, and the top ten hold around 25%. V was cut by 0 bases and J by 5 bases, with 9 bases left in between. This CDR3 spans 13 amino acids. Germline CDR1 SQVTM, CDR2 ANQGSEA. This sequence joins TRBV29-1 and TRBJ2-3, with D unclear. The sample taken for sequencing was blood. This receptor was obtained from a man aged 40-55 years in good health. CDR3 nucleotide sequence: TGCAGCGTTGAAGAGACTGGGGTAGATACGCAGTATTTT. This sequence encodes CSVEETGVDTQYF.